The 13 T cell receptor beta chains listed next were all sequenced from one sample in a study of blood T cell repertoires in COVID-19. The assay was immunoSEQ multiplex PCR, and TCRdb's table has in-frame clones only and misses some. This table has approximately 210,000 clones, over 75% appearing once. The sequenced sample was PBMCs or T cells enriched from blood (not recorded which). These receptors all come from a young man with acute COVID-19.

The rearrangement joins TRBV6-4 to TRBJ1-1, with 7 bases fitting TRBD1. The germline CDR1 and CDR2 sequences are MRHNA and SNTAGT. The length of the CDR3 is 15 residues. The ends lost 6 bases at V and 1 base at J; junction bases unmatched: 8. The CDR3 DNA is TGTGCCAGCAGGAACTCAAACAGGGGGAACACTGAAGCTTTCTTT. Protein sequence: CASRNSNRGNTEAFF.

This clone showed up just a few times. This chain connects TRBV13 to TRBJ1-1; a weak D match, TRBD1 (6 bases). The CDR3 extends over 14 amino acids. The ends were cut back, 3 bases at V and 5 bases at J, with 13 bases in the middle. Germline V gene lookup returns CDR1 PRHDT and CDR2 FYEKMQ (reference sequence). CDR3: CASSFRDTPTEAFF. DNA for the CDR3: TGTGCCAGCAGCTTCCGGGACACCCCAACTGAAGCTTTCTTT.

The chain combines TRBV7-2 with TRBJ2-2; D is possibly TRBD1 (5 bases). CDR3 length equals 17 residues. With 5 bases removed from V and 0 bases from J, the gap between germline ends came to 16 bases. The germline gives CDR1 SGHTA, CDR2 FQGNSA. DNA of the CDR3: TGTGCCAGCAGCCTATACCCGGCAGGGTCGAACACCGGGGAGCTGTTTTTT. This sequence encodes CASSLYPAGSNTGELFF.

The V call is TRBV7-9, the J call TRBJ1-2; no definite D call. This CDR3 contains 13 residues. From germline, CDR1 is SEHNR and CDR2 FQNEAQ (reference sequence). V was pared by 3 bases and J by 7 bases, with 12 bases between. CDR3 sequence reads: CASSFQDNGGYTF. In DNA, the CDR3 is TGTGCCAGCAGCTTCCAGGATAATGGTGGCTACACCTTC.

This clone was seen just once. The gene calls are TRBV13 and TRBJ2-5; D ambiguous. Germline CDR1 and CDR2: PRHDT and FYEKMQ (reference sequence). The ends were cut back, 4 bases at V and 5 bases at J, with 11 bases in the middle. This CDR3 contains 13 residues. CDR3 residues: CASSSPPVETQYF. The CDR3 DNA is TGTGCCAGCAGCTCCCCTCCTGTGGAGACCCAGTACTTC.

The chain has TRBV27 and TRBJ1-2, with 9 bases matching TRBD1. The CDR3 extends over 15 amino acids. The V gene's germline CDR1 is MNHEY and CDR2 SMNVEV (reference sequence). Germline trimming cut 6 bases from V and 6 bases from J; bases unmatched to any gene: 11. Here the CDR3 DNA reads TGTGCCAGCAGAGATCTTTACAGGGACAGGGATGGCTACACCTTC. Protein product: CASRDLYRDRDGYTF.

This clone has more than one count but fewer than ten. The chain has TRBV6-6 and TRBJ1-1; D not certain. The CDR3 extends over 15 amino acids. The V end was cut by 0 bases, the J end by 0 bases, with 8 bases between. Germline loops: CDR1 MNHNY, CDR2 SVGAGI (reference sequence). The CDR3 sequence is CASSYSEGLNTEAFF. CDR3 in DNA: TGTGCCAGCAGTTACTCGGAGGGTCTGAACACTGAAGCTTTCTTT.

This clone was detected a few times. The rearrangement links TRBV5-6 to TRBJ1-4; 8 bases map to TRBD1. The V gene end was trimmed by 4 bases and the J gene end by 4 bases; junction bases not matched to a gene: 3. Germline CDR1 is SGHDT and CDR2 is YYEEEE. There are 14 residues in the CDR3. CDR3 amino acids: CASSPQGVNEKLFF. The CDR3 bases are TGTGCCAGCAGCCCACAGGGGGTTAATGAAAAACTGTTTTTT.

V and J are TRBV10-3 and TRBJ1-1, with 10 bases fitting TRBD1. CDR3 length equals 17 residues. V was pared by 8 bases and J by 5 bases, with 17 bases of the junction left unmatched. CDR1 is ENHRY and CDR2 is SYGVKD in the germline V gene. For the CDR3, the DNA is TGTGCCATCGGACCGGGACAGGGGAGCCCTGGAGGAACTGAAGCTTTCTTT. Amino acids: CAIGPGQGSPGGTEAFF.

The V and J genes are TRBV24-1 and TRBJ1-5; D remains unclear. The germline CDR1 and CDR2 sequences are KGHDR and SFDVKD. V was shortened by 5 bases and J by 1 base, with 11 bases between the two germline ends. This CDR3 has 15 amino acids. The CDR3 reads CATSVSAGSNQPQHF. As DNA, the CDR3 is TGTGCCACCAGTGTAAGTGCGGGGAGCAATCAGCCCCAGCATTTT.

In its sample, this clone was seen a few times. The chain has TRBV7-2 and TRBJ1-6; D remains unclear. The V gene's germline CDR1 is SGHTA and CDR2 FQGNSA. V lost 3 bases, J lost 4 bases, and 7 bases lay in between. The CDR3 is 14 amino acids. The CDR3 loop is CASSLTSYNSPLHF. The CDR3 DNA follows: TGTGCCAGCAGCTTGACATCTTATAATTCACCCCTCCACTTT.

This clone was counted a few times. The V call is TRBV28, the J call TRBJ1-5; 7 nucleotides agree with TRBD1. Germline CDR1 reads MDHEN; CDR2 reads SYDVKM. J lost 6 bases, V lost 6 bases, and 8 bases had no gene match. CDR3 length equals 14 residues. As DNA, the CDR3 is TGTGCCAGCAGGTCGCAGGGGGGTATTCAGCCCCAGCATTTT. It yields the protein CASRSQGGIQPQHF.

J is TRBJ2-7 and V is TRBV28; 9 bases fit TRBD1. The CDR3 sequence is 16 residues long. Germline values: CDR1 MDHEN, CDR2 SYDVKM. Trimming cost V 1 base and J 5 bases; bases outside gene matches: 9. CDR3 bases: TGTGCCAGCAGTTTATTAACAGGGGGCCGTATCAACGAGCAGTACTTC. Translated, it gives CASSLLTGGRINEQYF.